This T cell receptor (beta chain) came from a study of T cell responses to AZD1222 COVID-19 vaccine. From germline, CDR1 is WSHSY and CDR2 SAAADI. The germline V and J ends were trimmed by 8 bases and 3 bases, with 11 bases remaining between them. There are 12 residues in the CDR3. The study, taken as a whole, reports: Every sample of the repertoires postdated the peak T cell response. Spike-specific TCR depth and breadth grew after two AZD1222 doses. Spike-spanning, vaccine-associated CD4 TCRs were dominant at 160-218 and 743-854.

Sequenced by immunoSEQ multiplex PCR; TCRdb stores in-frame clones only, minus some. The sample carries 90,000 to 150,000 clones, over 75% recorded once. Worth noting for this clone: The antigen is undetermined.

Material: peripheral blood, obtained on day 0 of AZD1222 vaccination. The TCR comes from an adult in good health. The gene calls are TRBV10-2 and TRBJ2-7; weak D call: TRBD2 (5 bases). The CDR3 loop reads CASSERLYEQYF. The CDR3 nucleotides read TGCGCCAGCTCTGAGCGGCTCTACGAGCAGTACTTC.